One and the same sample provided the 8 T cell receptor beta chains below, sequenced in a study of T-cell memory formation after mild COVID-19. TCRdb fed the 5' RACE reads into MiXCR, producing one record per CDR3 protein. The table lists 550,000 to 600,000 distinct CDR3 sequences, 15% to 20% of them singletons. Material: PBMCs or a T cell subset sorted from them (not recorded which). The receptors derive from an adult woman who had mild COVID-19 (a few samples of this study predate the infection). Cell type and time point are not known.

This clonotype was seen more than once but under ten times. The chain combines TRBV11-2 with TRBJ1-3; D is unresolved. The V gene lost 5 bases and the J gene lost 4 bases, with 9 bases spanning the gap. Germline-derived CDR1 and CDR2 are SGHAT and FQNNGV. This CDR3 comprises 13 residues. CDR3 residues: CASSPSWGNTIYF. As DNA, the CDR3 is TGTGCCAGCAGCCCAAGTTGGGGAAACACCATATATTTT.

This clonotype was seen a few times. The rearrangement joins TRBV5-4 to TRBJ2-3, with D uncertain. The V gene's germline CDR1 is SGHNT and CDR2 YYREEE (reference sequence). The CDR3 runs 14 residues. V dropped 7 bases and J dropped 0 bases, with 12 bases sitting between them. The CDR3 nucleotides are TGTGCCAGCCTACCCTCCCCTAGCACAGATACGCAGTATTTT. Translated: CASLPSPSTDTQYF.

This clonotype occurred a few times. The CDR3 sequence is CASSLVDSTTGTEAFF. For the CDR3, the DNA is TGTGCCAGCAGCTTAGTGGATAGCACAACAGGCACTGAAGCTTTCTTT. The rearrangement uses TRBV7-8 and TRBJ1-1, with D possibly being TRBD1 (5 bases). V was cut by 1 base and J by 4 bases, with 16 bases left in between. The CDR3 runs to 16 residues. Per the germline V gene, CDR1 is SGHVS and CDR2 is FQNEAQ.

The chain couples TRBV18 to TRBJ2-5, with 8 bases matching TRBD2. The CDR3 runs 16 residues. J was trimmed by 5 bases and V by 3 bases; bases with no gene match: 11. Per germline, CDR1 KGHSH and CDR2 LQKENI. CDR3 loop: CASSPDSGMQFETQYF. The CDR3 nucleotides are TGTGCCAGCTCACCGGATAGCGGGATGCAGTTTGAGACCCAGTACTTC.

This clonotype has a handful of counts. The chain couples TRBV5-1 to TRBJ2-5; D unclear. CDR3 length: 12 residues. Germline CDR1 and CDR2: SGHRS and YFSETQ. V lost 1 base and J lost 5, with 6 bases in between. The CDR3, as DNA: TGCGCCAGCAGCTTGAGTTTGGAGACCCAGTACTTC. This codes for CASSLSLETQYF. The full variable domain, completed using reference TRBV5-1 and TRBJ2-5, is KAGVTQTPRYLIKTRGQQVTLSCSPISGHRSVSWYQQTPGQGLQFLFEYFSETQRNKGNFPGRFSGRQFSNSRSEMNVSTLELGDSALYLCASSLSLETQYFGPGTRLLVL.

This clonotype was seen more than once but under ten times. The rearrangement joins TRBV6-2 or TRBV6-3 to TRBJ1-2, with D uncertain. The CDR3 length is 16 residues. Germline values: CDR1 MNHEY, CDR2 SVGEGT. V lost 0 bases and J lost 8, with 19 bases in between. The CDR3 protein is CASSYSVTNGVGGYTF. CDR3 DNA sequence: TGTGCCAGCAGTTACTCTGTGACAAACGGCGTCGGCGGCTACACCTTC.

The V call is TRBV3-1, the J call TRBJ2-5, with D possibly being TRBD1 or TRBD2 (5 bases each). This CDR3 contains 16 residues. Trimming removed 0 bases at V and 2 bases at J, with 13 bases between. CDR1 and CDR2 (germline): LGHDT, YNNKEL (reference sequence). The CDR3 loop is CASSQDGGDFQETQYF. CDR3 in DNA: TGTGCCAGCAGCCAAGATGGGGGAGATTTTCAAGAGACCCAGTACTTC.

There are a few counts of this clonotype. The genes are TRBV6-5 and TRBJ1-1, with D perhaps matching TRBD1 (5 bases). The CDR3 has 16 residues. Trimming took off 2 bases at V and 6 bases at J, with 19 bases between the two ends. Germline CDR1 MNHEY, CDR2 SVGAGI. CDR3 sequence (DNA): TGTGCCAGCAGTTACCAACAGGAGCGGGGATCCTCTGAAGCTTTCTTT. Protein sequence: CASSYQQERGSSEAFF.